The 10 T cell receptor beta chains below come from one sample, sequenced in a study of memory CD4+ T cells and cytomegalovirus serostatus (dated by TCRdb to between 2018 and 2020). Receptors were amplified or captured by the immunoSEQ multiplex PCR assay. Entries here come from immuneACCESS through TCRdb and include only in-frame sequences with V and J called. Some clones fail to appear in such tables; in the studies checked, an unresolved V gene covers under half of the shortfall, and the cause of the remainder is unknown. The sample records about 56,000 clones, about 81% of which are singletons. The ten largest clonotypes hold around 0.43% of the sample. A FACSAria II was used to sort memory CD4+ T cells, defined as single viable CD3+CD4+CD8-CD45RO+ cells. Sequenced material: memory CD4+ T cells from blood. These receptors all come from an adult in good health and CMV-seronegative.

The V call is TRBV28, the J call TRBJ1-1; 9 nucleotides align to TRBD1. V lost 5 bases and J lost 3; bases outside the gene matches: 10. Germline-derived CDR1 and CDR2 are MDHEN and SYDVKM. The CDR3 has 16 residues. The CDR3 bases are TGTGCCAGCAGTACCCACGGGACAGGGCCGTACACTGAAGCTTTCTTT. Its protein product is CASSTHGTGPYTEAFF.

The CDR3 DNA is TGTGCCAGCAGCCAAGAAGGTGCAGAACCTATGTACGGCTACACCTTC. As protein: CASSQEGAEPMYGYTF. V and J are TRBV4-2 and TRBJ1-2; no definite D call. This CDR3 is built from 16 residues. Per the germline V gene, CDR1 is LGHNA and CDR2 is YNFKEQ. V lost 0 bases and J lost 8, with 19 bases in between.

This chain uses TRBV2 with TRBJ1-5, with D possibly TRBD1 on 5 matching bases. Germline CDR1 reads SNHLY; CDR2 reads FYNNEI. The CDR3 spans 14 residues. The germline V and J ends were trimmed by 6 bases and 6 bases, with 15 bases remaining between them. CDR3 in amino acids: CASSGDSWGQPQHF. The CDR3 DNA sequence: TGTGCCAGCAGCGGGGACTCCTGGGGTCAGCCCCAGCATTTT.

V usage is TRBV7-2 and J usage is TRBJ1-1; D unclear. V was trimmed by 6 bases and J by 5 bases, leaving 19 bases between them. Germline lookup yields CDR1 SGHTA and CDR2 FQGNSA. The CDR3 covers 15 residues. CDR3 in amino acids: CASRPFSLSWTEAFF. The CDR3 DNA sequence: TGTGCCAGCAGACCATTTTCCCTTTCGTGGACTGAAGCTTTCTTT.

The V call is TRBV10-3, the J call TRBJ2-1; 9 bases fit TRBD2. The V gene end was trimmed by 0 bases and the J gene end by 3 bases; junction bases not matched to a gene: 6. Germline-derived CDR1 and CDR2 are ENHRY and SYGVKD. The CDR3 is made up of 17 amino acids. The CDR3 protein is CAISESNGGGDYNEQFF. The CDR3 DNA reads as TGTGCCATCAGTGAGTCGAATGGCGGGGGGGACTACAATGAGCAGTTCTTC.

The V call is TRBV5-8, the J call TRBJ2-5; 7 bases line up with TRBD2. Trimming cost V 0 bases and J 4 bases; bases outside gene matches: 9. The CDR3 is made up of 16 amino acids. Germline V gene data show CDR1 as SGHTS and CDR2 as YDEGEE. Here the CDR3 reads CASSLVLGRVVETQYF. CDR3 nucleotides: TGTGCCAGCAGCTTGGTCCTAGGGAGGGTGGTAGAGACCCAGTACTTC.

CDR3 bases: TGTGCCAGCGCCCCCAGTTCAGATACGCAGTATTTT. Its translation: CASAPSSDTQYF. This chain uses TRBV7-9 with TRBJ2-3; no reliable D call. V gave up 8 bases and J gave up 4 bases, with 10 bases separating them. The length of the CDR3 is 12 residues. Germline V gene data show CDR1 as SEHNR and CDR2 as FQNEAQ (reference sequence). Drawing the rest from reference TRBV7-9 and TRBJ2-3, the complete variable domain is DTGVSQNPRHKITKRGQNVTFRCDPISEHNRLYWYRQTLGQGPEFLTYFQNEAQLEKSRLLSDRFSAERPKGSFSTLEIQRTEQGDSAMYLCASAPSSDTQYFGPGTRLTVL.

The rearrangement links TRBV27 to TRBJ2-7, with TRBD1 matching over 11 bases. The CDR3 totals 18 residues. Germline CDR1 MNHEY, CDR2 SMNVEV (reference sequence). The V segment lost 4 bases and the J segment 3 bases; nucleotides outside the gene matches: 14. The CDR3 spells CASSSSSRTGGANYEQYF. The CDR3 bases are TGTGCCAGCAGTTCCTCCTCTCGGACAGGGGGCGCAAACTACGAGCAGTACTTC.

The chain has TRBV7-9 and TRBJ2-1, with TRBD2 matching 10 bases. The CDR3 consists of 16 residues. With V trimmed by 2 bases and J by 7 bases, 8 bases remained unmatched. CDR1 is SEHNR, CDR2 FQNEAQ, per germline (reference sequence). The CDR3 bases are TGTGCCAGCAGCTTACCCGAGCGGGGGGGGTGGAATGAGCAGTTCTTC. This codes for CASSLPERGGWNEQFF.

V gene TRBV28 combines with J gene TRBJ1-2, with a possible D match to TRBD1 (6 bases). V lost 11 bases and J 3 bases, leaving 19 bases between the germline ends. The CDR3 runs to 14 residues. Germline values: CDR1 MDHEN, CDR2 SYDVKM. The CDR3 coding sequence is TGTGCCGGGTCCCGAGCAGGGGCCGACTATGGCTACACCTTC. Residues: CAGSRAGADYGYTF.